A single sample is the source of the 4 T cell receptor beta chains below, sequenced in a study of cytomegalovirus exposure and HLA in healthy donors. Sequencing was performed with immunoSEQ multiplex PCR; in TCRdb, only in-frame clones are kept and a portion is missing. The profile shows approximately 140,000 clones, roughly 88% of them singletons. Sequenced sample: PBMCs. The receptors come from a woman aged 18-29 years in good health and CMV-seropositive.

The chain links TRBV5-1 to TRBJ2-5; D gene ambiguous. The CDR3 loop spans 15 amino acids. CDR1 SGHRS and CDR2 YFSETQ come from the germline V gene. V was trimmed by 5 bases and J by 5 bases, leaving 19 bases between them. The CDR3 is CASSSNFRGAETQYF. The CDR3 nucleotides read TGCGCCAGCAGTAGCAACTTCCGAGGTGCCGAGACCCAGTACTTC.

V gene TRBV4-3 combines with J gene TRBJ2-7; no definite D call. V shed 0 bases and J shed 0 bases, with 12 bases lying between them. The CDR3 spans 16 residues. Looked up from germline, CDR1 is LGHNA and CDR2 is YSLEER. The DNA of the CDR3 is TGCGCCAGCAGCCAAGAGTCTTCATGGGCCTCCTACGAGCAGTACTTC. It translates to CASSQESSWASYEQYF.

The CDR3 sequence is CASSFEDPRAGYGYTF. DNA for the CDR3: TGTGCCAGCAGCTTCGAAGATCCCAGGGCAGGGTATGGCTACACCTTC. This chain joins TRBV7-9 and TRBJ1-2; tentatively, D is TRBD1 (5 bases). Germline CDR1 and CDR2: SEHNR and FQNEAQ (reference sequence). The CDR3 has 16 amino acids. V was cut by 3 bases and J by 5 bases, with 19 bases left in between.

This chain links TRBV28 with TRBJ1-2, with 8 bases fitting TRBD1. Looked up from germline, CDR1 is MDHEN and CDR2 is SYDVKM. This CDR3 is built from 14 residues. The ends lost 3 bases at V and 4 bases at J; junction bases unmatched: 4. CDR3 region: CASSFYDRGYGYTF. Written as DNA, the CDR3 is TGTGCCAGCAGTTTTTACGACAGGGGCTATGGCTACACCTTC.